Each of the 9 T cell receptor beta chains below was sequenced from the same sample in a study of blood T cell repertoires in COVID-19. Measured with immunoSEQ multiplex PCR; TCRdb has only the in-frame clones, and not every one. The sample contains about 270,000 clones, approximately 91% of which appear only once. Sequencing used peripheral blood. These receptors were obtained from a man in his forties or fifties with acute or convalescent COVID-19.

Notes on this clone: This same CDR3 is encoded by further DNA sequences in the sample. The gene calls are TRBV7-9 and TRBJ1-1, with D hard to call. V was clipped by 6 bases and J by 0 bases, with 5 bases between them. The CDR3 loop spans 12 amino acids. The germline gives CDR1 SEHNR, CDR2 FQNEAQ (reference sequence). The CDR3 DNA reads TGTGCCAGCAGTAATCTGAACACTGAAGCTTTCTTT. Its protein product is CASSNLNTEAFF.

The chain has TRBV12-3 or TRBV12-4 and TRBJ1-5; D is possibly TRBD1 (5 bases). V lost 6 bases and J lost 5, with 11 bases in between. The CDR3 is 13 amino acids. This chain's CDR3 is CASSGTKDQPQHF. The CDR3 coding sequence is TGTGCCAGCAGCGGGACTAAGGATCAGCCCCAGCATTTT.

Written as DNA, the CDR3 is TGTGCCAGCTCACCAGCAGTCTCTAACTATGGCTACACCTTC. This codes for CASSPAVSNYGYTF. The chain combines TRBV18 with TRBJ1-2; no clear D gene. The CDR3 is made up of 14 amino acids. V lost 2 bases and J 0 bases, leaving 7 bases between the germline ends. Per the germline V gene, CDR1 is KGHSH and CDR2 is LQKENI.

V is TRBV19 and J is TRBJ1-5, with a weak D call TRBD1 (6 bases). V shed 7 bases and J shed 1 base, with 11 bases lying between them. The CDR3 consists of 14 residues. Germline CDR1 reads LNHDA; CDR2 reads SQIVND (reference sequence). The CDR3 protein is CASTHRVSNQPQHF. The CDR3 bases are TGTGCCAGTACCCACAGGGTGAGCAATCAGCCCCAGCATTTT.

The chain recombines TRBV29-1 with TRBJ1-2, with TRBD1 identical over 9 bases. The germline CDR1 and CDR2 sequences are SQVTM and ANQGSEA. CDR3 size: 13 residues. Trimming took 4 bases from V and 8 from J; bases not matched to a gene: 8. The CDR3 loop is CSVAYGTGMGYTF. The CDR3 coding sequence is TGCAGCGTTGCTTACGGGACAGGGATGGGCTACACCTTC.

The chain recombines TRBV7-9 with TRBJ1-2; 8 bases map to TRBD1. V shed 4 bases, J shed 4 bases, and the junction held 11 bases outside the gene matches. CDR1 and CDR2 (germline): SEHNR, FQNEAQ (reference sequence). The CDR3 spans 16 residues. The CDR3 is CASSSGTGFSVYGYTF. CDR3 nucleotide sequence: TGTGCCAGCAGCTCCGGGACAGGTTTTTCCGTCTATGGCTACACCTTC.

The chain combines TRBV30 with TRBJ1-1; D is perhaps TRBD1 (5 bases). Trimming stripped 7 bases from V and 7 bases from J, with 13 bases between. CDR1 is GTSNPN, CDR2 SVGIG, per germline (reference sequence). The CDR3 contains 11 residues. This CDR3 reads CALGTPGEAFF. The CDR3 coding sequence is TGTGCCTTGGGGACGCCGGGTGAAGCTTTCTTT. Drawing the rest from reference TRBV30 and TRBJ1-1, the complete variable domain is SQTIHQWPATLVQPVGSPLSLECTVEGTSNPNLYWYRQAAGRGLQLLFYSVGIGQISSEVPQNLSASRPQDRQFILSSKKLLLSDSGFYLCALGTPGEAFFGQGTRLTVV.

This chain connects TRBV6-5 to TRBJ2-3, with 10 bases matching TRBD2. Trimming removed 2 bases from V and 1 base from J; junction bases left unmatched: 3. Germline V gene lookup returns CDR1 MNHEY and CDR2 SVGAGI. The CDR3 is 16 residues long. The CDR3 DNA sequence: TGTGCCAGCAGTTACCTGAGCGGGAGGGGCACAGATACGCAGTATTTT. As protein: CASSYLSGRGTDTQYF.

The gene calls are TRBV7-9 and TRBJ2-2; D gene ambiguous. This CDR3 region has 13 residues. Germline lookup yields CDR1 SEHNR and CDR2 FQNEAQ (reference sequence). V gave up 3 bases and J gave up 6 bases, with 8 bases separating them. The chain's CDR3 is CASSLGWPGELFF. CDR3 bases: TGTGCCAGCAGCTTGGGCTGGCCCGGGGAGCTGTTTTTT.